Listed below are T cell receptor beta chains from one sample, sequenced in a study of T cells in Graves' hyperthyroidism and ophthalmopathy. TCRdb reanalysed the multiplex PCR reads using MiXCR and keeps one entry per CDR3 protein. The sample lists hundreds of thousands of distinct CDR3 sequences, roughly a sixth seen once, with around 3.5% in the top ten. The sequencing sample was made of blood. These receptors were obtained from a woman aged 40-49 years with Graves' ophthalmopathy. Both conserved end residues are part of each CDR3. The D gene is left open where the match is weak. Only some rows state a clone size, as once, few, many or a class for expanded clones.

TRBV20-1	TRBJ2-3	.	many	TGCAGTGCTCCTAGTGCAGATACGCAGTATTTT	CSAPSADTQYF
TRBV20-1	TRBJ2-3	.	.	TGCAGTGCTAGTCACCCTACAAGCGGCACAGATACGCAGTATTTT	CSASHPTSGTDTQYF
TRBV6-6	TRBJ2-2	TRBD2	.	TGTGCCAGCAGTTACCAGCGGGAGGGCCCCAACACCGGGGAGCTGTTTTTT	CASSYQREGPNTGELFF
TRBV5-1	TRBJ1-1	.	many	TGCGCCAGCAGCTTGGAATATCTTGGAACTGAAGCTTTCTTT	CASSLEYLGTEAFF
TRBV19	TRBJ1-5	TRBD1	few	TGTGCCAGTAGTATAGGGACAGGGAATAGCAATCAGCCCCAGCATTTT	CASSIGTGNSNQPQHF
TRBV10-3	TRBJ2-7	.	.	TGTGCCATCAGCGCCCGGAAGTATCTAGACGAGCAGTACTTC	CAISARKYLDEQYF
TRBV7-7	TRBJ2-1	.	.	TGTGCTAGCAGCTTATCTTCTTTCTTTTACAATGAGCAGTTCTTC	CASSLSSFFYNEQFF
TRBV19	TRBJ2-2	.	few	TGTGCCAGCCTTAGTGCGGACCCAAACAGGCTGGCCGGGGAGCTGTTTTTT	CASLSADPNRLAGELFF
TRBV6-1	TRBJ2-1	.	.	TGTGCCAGCAGGTCCACAGGAGGCTCCTACAATGAGCAGTTCTTC	CASRSTGGSYNEQFF
TRBV6-1	TRBJ1-4	.	.	TGTGCCAGCAGCCAGGACAGTCTTAATGAAAAACTGTTTTTT	CASSQDSLNEKLFF
TRBV7-9	TRBJ1-1	.	many	TGTGCCAGCAGCTTAGCTGAAGCTTTCTTT	CASSLAEAFF
TRBV6-5	TRBJ2-5	.	.	TGTGCCAGCAGTTTATCGAGAGAAGAGACCCAGTACTTC	CASSLSREETQYF
TRBV6-1	TRBJ2-5	TRBD2	.	TGTGCCAGCGAGACTAGCGGGAGGGAGTACCAAGAGACCCAGTACTTC	CASETSGREYQETQYF
TRBV12-3/TRBV12-4	TRBJ2-3	.	few	TGTGCCAGCACTAAGGGGAGGGACAGTGGCACAGATACGCAGTATTTT	CASTKGRDSGTDTQYF
TRBV5-1	TRBJ1-1	.	.	TGCGCCAGCAGCTTGGCCTCTCGAAAAACTGAAGCTTTCTTT	CASSLASRKTEAFF
TRBV25-1	TRBJ1-2	TRBD1	few	TGTGCCAGCCAACAGGGGTTTATCGGCTACACCTTC	CASQQGFIGYTF
TRBV5-1	TRBJ1-2	.	many	TGCGCCAGCAGCTTGCGCCGGGCCACCATCTATGGCTACACCTTC	CASSLRRATIYGYTF
TRBV28	TRBJ1-2	.	many	TGTGCCAGCAGTTCTGTGATTGGCTACACCTTC	CASSSVIGYTF
TRBV28	TRBJ1-1	TRBD1	few	TGTGCCAGCAGGGGGGCGACAGGGGGTAACACTGAAGCTTTCTTT	CASRGATGGNTEAFF
TRBV7-3	TRBJ2-3	TRBD2	few	TGTGCCAGCAGTTTTAGCGGGAGTGAAGGGGATACGCAGTATTTT	CASSFSGSEGDTQYF
TRBV12-3/TRBV12-4	TRBJ1-6	.	.	TGTGCCAGCAGTTTGGGGGGTGGTCGTTCACCCCTCCACTTT	CASSLGGGRSPLHF
TRBV3-1	TRBJ2-2	TRBD1	many	TGTGCCAGCAGCCAAGTATTAGGGGGCGGCACCGGGGAGCTGTTTTTT	CASSQVLGGGTGELFF
TRBV3-1	TRBJ2-1	.	.	TGTGCCAGCAGCCCGACTGCGATCTACAATGAGCAGTTCTTC	CASSPTAIYNEQFF
TRBV19	TRBJ2-3	.	few	TGTGCAACCGGGACCCGGGAGCCGGATACGCAGTATTTT	CATGTREPDTQYF
TRBV3-1	TRBJ2-7	.	.	TGTGCCAGCAGCCACGGGGGACTTAGATCCTACGAGCAGTACTTC	CASSHGGLRSYEQYF
TRBV11-2	TRBJ1-2	TRBD1	many	TGTGCCAGCAGCGACGGGACAGGGGCACCTAACTATGGCTACACCTTC	CASSDGTGAPNYGYTF
TRBV5-1	TRBJ2-7	.	many	TGCGCCAGCAGCTTGGGGAGCTGGCGGGGCAGCTCCTACGAGCAGTACTTC	CASSLGSWRGSSYEQYF
TRBV5-6	TRBJ2-7	.	once	TGTGCCAGCAGCTGGGGGCGCGGGAGTAAGTCCTACGAGCAGTACTTC	CASSWGRGSKSYEQYF